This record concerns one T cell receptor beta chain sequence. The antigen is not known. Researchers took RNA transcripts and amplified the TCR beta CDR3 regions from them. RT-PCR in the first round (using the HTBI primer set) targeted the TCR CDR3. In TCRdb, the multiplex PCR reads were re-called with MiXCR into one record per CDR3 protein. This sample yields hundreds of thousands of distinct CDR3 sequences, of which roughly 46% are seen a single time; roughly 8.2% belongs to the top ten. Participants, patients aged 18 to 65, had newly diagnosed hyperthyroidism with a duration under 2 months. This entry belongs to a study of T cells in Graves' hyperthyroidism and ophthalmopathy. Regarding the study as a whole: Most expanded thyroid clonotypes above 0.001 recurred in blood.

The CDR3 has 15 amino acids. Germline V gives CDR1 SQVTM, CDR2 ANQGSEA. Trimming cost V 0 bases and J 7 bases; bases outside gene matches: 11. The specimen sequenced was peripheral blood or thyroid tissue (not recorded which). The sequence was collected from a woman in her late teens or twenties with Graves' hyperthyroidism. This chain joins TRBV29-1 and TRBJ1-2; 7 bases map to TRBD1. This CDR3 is CSVEERTGDGLGYTF. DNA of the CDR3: TGCAGCGTTGAAGAACGTACAGGGGACGGCCTTGGCTACACCTTC.